These T cell receptor beta chains were read from a single sample in a study of blood T cell repertoires in COVID-19. Using immunoSEQ multiplex PCR, the repertoire was profiled, and TCRdb retains in-frame clones only, with some absent. The table includes fewer than 250,000 clones, 89% detected once. Sequenced material: peripheral blood. These receptors were collected from a woman aged 35 to 49 with acute or convalescent COVID-19. CDR3s include the opening cysteine and the closing phenylalanine or tryptophan. The D gene is left open where the match is weak. The listing skips clone size in some rows; elsewhere it reads once, few, many or a size class.

D gene: .; J gene: TRBJ2-5; clone size: .; V gene: TRBV4-1; CDR3 DNA: TGCGCCAGCAGCCAGGCCTCCGTAGGTGTGGCAGGGCAAGAGACCCAGTACTTC; CDR3 protein: CASSQASVGVAGQETQYF
D gene: .; J gene: TRBJ1-1; clone size: .; V gene: TRBV2; CDR3 DNA: TGTGCCAGCAGTGGGACTATGACAGTGACTGAAGCTTTCTTT; CDR3 protein: CASSGTMTVTEAFF
D gene: TRBD2; J gene: TRBJ2-2; clone size: .; V gene: TRBV9; CDR3 DNA: TGTGCCAGCGCTAGCGGGGGGGCCCCGAACACCGGGGAGCTGTTTTTT; CDR3 protein: CASASGGAPNTGELFF
D gene: .; J gene: TRBJ1-1; clone size: .; V gene: TRBV5-1; CDR3 DNA: TGCGCCAGCAGCCCCAGACAGTCCGTGGACACTGAAGCTTTCTTT; CDR3 protein: CASSPRQSVDTEAFF
D gene: .; J gene: TRBJ1-2; clone size: .; V gene: TRBV5-1; CDR3 DNA: TGCGCCAGCAGCGCTCACGGATTCAGCGGTGGCTACACCTTC; CDR3 protein: CASSAHGFSGGYTF
D gene: .; J gene: TRBJ2-3; clone size: few; V gene: TRBV9; CDR3 DNA: TGTGCCAGCAGCGTACTTGGCGGGAATACGCAGTATTTT; CDR3 protein: CASSVLGGNTQYF
D gene: .; J gene: TRBJ2-5; clone size: .; V gene: TRBV27; CDR3 DNA: TGTGCCAGCAGCCTAGAGGGCGCGCCACAAGAGACCCAGTACTTC; CDR3 protein: CASSLEGAPQETQYF
D gene: TRBD2; J gene: TRBJ2-3; clone size: .; V gene: TRBV30; CDR3 DNA: TGTGCCTGGAGGCGTCTGAGGAACCTAGCGGGGGGGCCTCGCACAGATACGCAGTATTTT; CDR3 protein: CAWRRLRNLAGGPRTDTQYF
D gene: TRBD1; J gene: TRBJ1-1; clone size: .; V gene: TRBV18; CDR3 DNA: TGTGCCAGCTCACCAGTGGATGACAGGGGAGACACTGAAGCTTTCTTT; CDR3 protein: CASSPVDDRGDTEAFF
D gene: .; J gene: TRBJ1-2; clone size: .; V gene: TRBV21-1; CDR3 DNA: TGTGCCGGACTCCTACGTAGACAGGCTAACTATGGCTACACCTTC; CDR3 protein: CAGLLRRQANYGYTF
D gene: .; J gene: TRBJ2-3; clone size: .; V gene: TRBV6-4; CDR3 DNA: TGTGCCAGCAGTGACCGTAGAGCAGATACGCAGTATTTT; CDR3 protein: CASSDRRADTQYF
D gene: .; J gene: TRBJ1-3; clone size: .; V gene: TRBV18; CDR3 DNA: TGTGCCAGCTCACCACCGGCCTCCCCGGGAGGAAACACCATATATTTT; CDR3 protein: CASSPPASPGGNTIYF
D gene: .; J gene: TRBJ1-1; clone size: .; V gene: TRBV27; CDR3 DNA: TGTGCCAGCAGTTTAGCCTTGAGCACTGAAGCTTTCTTT; CDR3 protein: CASSLALSTEAFF
D gene: .; J gene: TRBJ1-1; clone size: .; V gene: TRBV5-1; CDR3 DNA: TGCGCCAGCAGCTATACGTTAGAGACTGAAGCTTTCTTT; CDR3 protein: CASSYTLETEAFF
D gene: TRBD2; J gene: TRBJ2-1; clone size: .; V gene: TRBV18; CDR3 DNA: TGTGCCAGCTCACCCAGCGGGGGGGCGAACAATGAGCAGTTCTTC; CDR3 protein: CASSPSGGANNEQFF
D gene: .; J gene: TRBJ1-2; clone size: .; V gene: TRBV19; CDR3 DNA: TGTGCCAGTAGTATAGATTGGCCAGGTTCCTATGGCTACACCTTC; CDR3 protein: CASSIDWPGSYGYTF
D gene: .; J gene: TRBJ1-1; clone size: .; V gene: TRBV5-5; CDR3 DNA: TGTGCCAGCAGCAACCGTTGGCAGGGAGGTGACACTGAAGCTTTCTTT; CDR3 protein: CASSNRWQGGDTEAFF
D gene: .; J gene: TRBJ1-1; clone size: .; V gene: TRBV3-1/TRBV3-2; CDR3 DNA: TGTGCCAGCAGCCACCCACGGGAGAACACTGAAGCTTTCTTT; CDR3 protein: CASSHPRENTEAFF
D gene: .; J gene: TRBJ2-5; clone size: .; V gene: TRBV29-1; CDR3 DNA: TGCAGCGTCGTGGACGGCAGGGGTGGCGAGACCCAGTACTTC; CDR3 protein: CSVVDGRGGETQYF
D gene: .; J gene: TRBJ1-3; clone size: .; V gene: TRBV7-2; CDR3 DNA: TGTGCCAGCAGCGCAATCCACAGGGACTCTGGAAACACCATATATTTT; CDR3 protein: CASSAIHRDSGNTIYF
D gene: .; J gene: TRBJ1-6; clone size: .; V gene: TRBV19; CDR3 DNA: TGTGCCAGTATGGAACAGGGCATTTTGGGGTCACCCCTCCACTTT; CDR3 protein: CASMEQGILGSPLHF
D gene: TRBD1; J gene: TRBJ1-4; clone size: .; V gene: TRBV7-9; CDR3 DNA: TGTGCCAGCAGCCCGGTCCCGGGACAGGGGACGAATGAAAAACTGTTTTTT; CDR3 protein: CASSPVPGQGTNEKLFF
D gene: TRBD1; J gene: TRBJ1-2; clone size: .; V gene: TRBV19; CDR3 DNA: TGTGCCAGTAGGTACTCGGGACAGGGAGCATATGGCTACACCTTC; CDR3 protein: CASRYSGQGAYGYTF
D gene: TRBD1; J gene: TRBJ1-6; clone size: once; V gene: TRBV5-5; CDR3 DNA: TGTGCCAGCAGCCCCCCGGGACAGGGGCTTAATTCACCCCTCCACTTT; CDR3 protein: CASSPPGQGLNSPLHF
D gene: TRBD2; J gene: TRBJ2-3; clone size: .; V gene: TRBV11-3; CDR3 DNA: TGTGCCAGCAGCTTACGGACTAGCGGGGGCACAGATACGCAGTATTTT; CDR3 protein: CASSLRTSGGTDTQYF
D gene: .; J gene: TRBJ1-6; clone size: .; V gene: TRBV5-1; CDR3 DNA: TGCGCCAGCAGCTTGTTGGACAGCAATAATTCACCCCTCCACTTT; CDR3 protein: CASSLLDSNNSPLHF
D gene: TRBD2; J gene: TRBJ2-3; clone size: .; V gene: TRBV7-3; CDR3 DNA: TGTGCCAGCAGCTTAGGGGGGGAGACAGATACGCAGTATTTT; CDR3 protein: CASSLGGETDTQYF
D gene: .; J gene: TRBJ2-5; clone size: few; V gene: TRBV30; CDR3 DNA: TGTGCCTGGGACCTGGGCGGGGAGACCCAGTACTTC; CDR3 protein: CAWDLGGETQYF
D gene: TRBD1; J gene: TRBJ1-2; clone size: .; V gene: TRBV6-5; CDR3 DNA: TGTGCCAGCAGTTCCGCCGGGACAGGTCGTCATGGCTACACCTTC; CDR3 protein: CASSSAGTGRHGYTF
D gene: .; J gene: TRBJ2-2; clone size: few; V gene: TRBV5-1; CDR3 DNA: TGCGCCAGCAGCTCCTGGGCCCTGACCGGGGAGCTGTTTTTT; CDR3 protein: CASSSWALTGELFF
D gene: TRBD2; J gene: TRBJ2-2; clone size: .; V gene: TRBV19; CDR3 DNA: TGTGCCAGTAGTATAGGTGGCGGGGGGGGTTACACCGGGGAGCTGTTTTTT; CDR3 protein: CASSIGGGGGYTGELFF
D gene: TRBD1; J gene: TRBJ1-2; clone size: .; V gene: TRBV2; CDR3 DNA: TGTGCCAGCAGTGAATTATACAGGGGGGAGAGAGGCTACACCTTC; CDR3 protein: CASSELYRGERGYTF
D gene: .; J gene: TRBJ1-4; clone size: .; V gene: TRBV7-2; CDR3 DNA: TGTGCCAGCAGCTTCGGGGAAGCTGAAAAACTGTTTTTT; CDR3 protein: CASSFGEAEKLFF
D gene: TRBD1; J gene: TRBJ1-2; clone size: .; V gene: TRBV10-3; CDR3 DNA: TGTGCCATCCGGACAGGGATGGCCCCTTATGGCTACACCTTC; CDR3 protein: CAIRTGMAPYGYTF
D gene: .; J gene: TRBJ1-4; clone size: few; V gene: TRBV6-1; CDR3 DNA: TGTGCCAGCAGTGACACAGGGCGAGAAAAACTGTTTTTT; CDR3 protein: CASSDTGREKLFF
D gene: .; J gene: TRBJ2-2; clone size: .; V gene: TRBV2; CDR3 DNA: TGTGCCAGCAGTGGCCCAGGGGTATCCGGGGAGCTGTTTTTT; CDR3 protein: CASSGPGVSGELFF
D gene: .; J gene: TRBJ2-1; clone size: .; V gene: TRBV19; CDR3 DNA: TGTGCCAGTAGTATTCTCTGGGCCGGGGTGGATGAGCAGTTCTTC; CDR3 protein: CASSILWAGVDEQFF
D gene: TRBD2; J gene: TRBJ2-5; clone size: once; V gene: TRBV5-5; CDR3 DNA: TGTGCCAGCAGCGGGTCGCGGGGGTTCCAAGAGACCCAGTACTTC; CDR3 protein: CASSGSRGFQETQYF
D gene: TRBD2; J gene: TRBJ2-3; clone size: .; V gene: TRBV7-2; CDR3 DNA: TGTGCCAGCAGCAACGCCGGGACTACCACAGATACGCAGTATTTT; CDR3 protein: CASSNAGTTTDTQYF
D gene: .; J gene: TRBJ1-4; clone size: .; V gene: TRBV4-1; CDR3 DNA: TGCGCCAGCAGCCAAGATCATGGCCGTGAAAAACTGTTTTTT; CDR3 protein: CASSQDHGREKLFF
D gene: .; J gene: TRBJ1-5; clone size: few; V gene: TRBV19; CDR3 DNA: TGTGCCACCTCTACACAGGGTGATCAGCCCCAGCATTTT; CDR3 protein: CATSTQGDQPQHF
D gene: .; J gene: TRBJ2-5; clone size: .; V gene: TRBV5-4; CDR3 DNA: TGTGCCAGCAGCTTCCGCGGGACGGACTTTAAAGAGACCCAGTACTTC; CDR3 protein: CASSFRGTDFKETQYF
D gene: TRBD1; J gene: TRBJ1-6; clone size: .; V gene: TRBV6-5; CDR3 DNA: TGTGCCAGCAGGGGGACAGGACAATTCAATTCACCCCTCCACTTT; CDR3 protein: CASRGTGQFNSPLHF
D gene: TRBD1; J gene: TRBJ1-5; clone size: .; V gene: TRBV29-1; CDR3 DNA: TGCAGCGTCGCTCCAAGGGGGCTTGATCAGCCCCAGCATTTT; CDR3 protein: CSVAPRGLDQPQHF
D gene: .; J gene: TRBJ1-5; clone size: .; V gene: TRBV7-6; CDR3 DNA: TGTGCCAGCAGCCCAGACAGTTCCGGTCAGCCCCAGCATTTT; CDR3 protein: CASSPDSSGQPQHF
D gene: TRBD1; J gene: TRBJ2-2; clone size: .; V gene: TRBV27; CDR3 DNA: TGTGCCAGCAGTTTAAATCGACAGGGGGCGCCCTGGGGGAACACCGGGGAGCTGTTTTTT; CDR3 protein: CASSLNRQGAPWGNTGELFF
D gene: .; J gene: TRBJ1-5; clone size: once; V gene: TRBV5-1; CDR3 DNA: TGCGCCAGCAGCCCCCGGGGGGATAGTCAGCCCCAGCATTTT; CDR3 protein: CASSPRGDSQPQHF
D gene: .; J gene: TRBJ1-4; clone size: .; V gene: TRBV5-1; CDR3 DNA: TGCGCCAGCAGCCCAGGGCACCGAGGTGAAAAACTGTTTTTT; CDR3 protein: CASSPGHRGEKLFF
D gene: TRBD1; J gene: TRBJ2-5; clone size: .; V gene: TRBV5-1; CDR3 DNA: TGCGCCAGCAGCTCGGTGGATGTACCGGGACAGCAAGAGACCCAGTACTTC; CDR3 protein: CASSSVDVPGQQETQYF
D gene: TRBD2; J gene: TRBJ2-2; clone size: .; V gene: TRBV9; CDR3 DNA: TGTGCCAGCAGCGTACGGATAGCGGGGGAAAACACCGGGGAGCTGTTTTTT; CDR3 protein: CASSVRIAGENTGELFF
D gene: .; J gene: TRBJ2-3; clone size: .; V gene: TRBV7-9; CDR3 DNA: TGTGCCAGCAGCTACCGTCTATTATTTGGGGGGGCCAAAACAGATACGCAGTATTTT; CDR3 protein: CASSYRLLFGGAKTDTQYF
D gene: TRBD1; J gene: TRBJ1-2; clone size: .; V gene: TRBV19; CDR3 DNA: TGTGCCAGTATGTCCAGGGGGCTTTACTATGGCTACACCTTC; CDR3 protein: CASMSRGLYYGYTF
D gene: TRBD2; J gene: TRBJ2-5; clone size: .; V gene: TRBV5-1; CDR3 DNA: TGCGCCAGCAGCTTGGGAATAGCGGGGGGATCAACGCGAGAGACCCAGTACTTC; CDR3 protein: CASSLGIAGGSTRETQYF
D gene: TRBD1; J gene: TRBJ1-2; clone size: .; V gene: TRBV2; CDR3 DNA: TGTGCCAGCGACGACGCAGGGGGCGCTGGCTACACCTTC; CDR3 protein: CASDDAGGAGYTF
D gene: .; J gene: TRBJ2-3; clone size: .; V gene: TRBV10-3; CDR3 DNA: TGTGCCATCAGTCCGGGAGTTAGCACAGATACGCAGTATTTT; CDR3 protein: CAISPGVSTDTQYF
D gene: .; J gene: TRBJ1-4; clone size: .; V gene: TRBV6-6; CDR3 DNA: TGTGCCAGCAGTTACAGGGAGGAAAAACTGTTTTTT; CDR3 protein: CASSYREEKLFF
D gene: .; J gene: TRBJ1-2; clone size: .; V gene: TRBV24-1; CDR3 DNA: TGTGCCACCAGGGGACCATCGGGGGGTGGCTACACCTTC; CDR3 protein: CATRGPSGGGYTF